The clone carrying this TCR beta chain was seen many times. What it binds is not known. TCR beta CDR3 regions were amplified from RNA. A set of HTBI primers served as the primers for a first-round RT-PCR of the TCR CDR3. TCRdb re-called the multiplex PCR reads with MiXCR, one entry per CDR3 protein. The table has more than 500,000 distinct CDR3 sequences, around 15% seen once. When ophthalmopathy did not progress within 18 months, Graves' hyperthyroidism was considered stable. Extraction of PBMCs used 9 to 10 ml of fresh peripheral blood. This record belongs to a study of T cells in Graves' hyperthyroidism and ophthalmopathy. Study-level findings and limits: Most thyroid clonotypes expanded above 0.001 were also detected in blood.

This CDR3 is built from 16 residues. V lost 1 base and J lost 8; bases outside the gene matches: 7. Sequencing used blood. The chain employs TRBV12-3 or TRBV12-4 and TRBJ2-1; 11 bases match TRBD2. The origin of this receptor is a woman in her thirties or forties with Graves' hyperthyroidism. CDR3 region: CASSLGRLAGSYEQFF. The DNA for the CDR3 is TGTGCCAGCAGTTTAGGGAGACTAGCGGGATCTTATGAGCAGTTCTTC.